These 9 T cell receptor beta chains share one sample of origin, sequenced in a study of T cell responses to AZD1222 COVID-19 vaccine. Sequenced by immunoSEQ multiplex PCR; TCRdb stores in-frame clones only, minus some. The table includes some 150,000 clones, roughly 88% detected once. The source was peripheral blood, collected on day 0 of AZD1222 vaccination. These receptors came from an adult in good health.

V is TRBV5-8 and J is TRBJ1-1; possibly TRBD1 for D (6 bases). CDR3 length equals 15 residues. V lost 6 bases and J 0 bases, leaving 15 bases between the germline ends. CDR1 SGHTS and CDR2 YDEGEE come from the germline V gene. CDR3 loop: CASIFKGGLNTEAFF. For the CDR3, the DNA is TGTGCCAGCATTTTTAAGGGGGGACTGAACACTGAAGCTTTCTTT.

The genes are TRBV19 and TRBJ1-6; 9 nucleotides line up with TRBD1. The V and J ends lost 7 bases and 8 bases, in that order; junction bases with no gene match: 3. CDR1 and CDR2 (germline): LNHDA, SQIVND (reference sequence). The CDR3 contains 13 residues. CDR3: CASTRQGDSPLHF. The DNA for the CDR3 is TGTGCCAGTACCAGACAGGGGGATTCACCCCTCCACTTT. Based on the CDR3 plus reference TRBV19 and TRBJ1-6, the full variable domain is DGGITQSPKYLFRKEGQNVTLSCEQNLNHDAMYWYRQDPGQGLRLIYYSQIVNDFQKGDIAEGYSVSREKKESFPLTVTSAQKNPTAFYLCASTRQGDSPLHFGNGTRLTVT.

As for this clone: Its ends do not fully match the called genes, so a read error is possible. The V gene is TRBV7-9, the J gene TRBJ2-5; no definite D call. The CDR3 consists of 14 residues. CDR1 is SEHNR, CDR2 FQNEAQ, per germline (reference sequence). CDR3 in DNA: TGTGCCAGTAGCTTAGTATCGGTGGGAGAGACCCAGTACTTC. Translation: CASSLVSVGETQYF. The full variable domain, with the rest looked up from reference TRBV7-9 and TRBJ2-5, is DTGVSQNPRHKITKRGQNVTFRCDPISEHNRLYWYRQTLGQGPEFLTYFQNEAQLEKSRLLSDRFSAERPKGSFSTLEIQRTEQGDSAMYLCASSLVSVGETQYFGPGTRLLVL.

The chain uses TRBV7-2 and TRBJ1-5, with D possibly TRBD1 on 6 matching bases. This CDR3 is built from 15 residues. Trimming pared 4 bases from V and 5 bases from J, leaving 15 bases between. CDR1 and CDR2 from the germline V gene are SGHTA and FQGNSA. In nucleotides, the CDR3 is TGTGCCAGCAGCTCACTCGCACAGGGTCATCAGCCCCAGCATTTT. This codes for CASSSLAQGHQPQHF. Together with reference TRBV7-2 and TRBJ1-5, the CDR3 gives the full variable domain: GAGVSQSPSNKVTEKGKDVELRCDPISGHTALYWYRQSLGQGLEFLIYFQGNSAPDKSGLPSDRFSAERTGGSVSTLTIQRTQQEDSAVYLCASSSLAQGHQPQHFGDGTRLSIL.

CDR3 nucleotide sequence: TGTGCCAGTAGCCGGGACAGGCATTCCGATGGCTACACCTTC. This gives the protein CASSRDRHSDGYTF. This chain uses TRBV19 with TRBJ1-2, with 8 bases matching TRBD1. CDR1 and CDR2 (germline): LNHDA, SQIVND (reference sequence). Trimming at V came to 6 bases and at J to 6 bases, leaving 9 bases not matched to a gene. This CDR3 region has 14 residues. Complete variable domain (other parts from reference TRBV19 and TRBJ1-2): DGGITQSPKYLFRKEGQNVTLSCEQNLNHDAMYWYRQDPGQGLRLIYYSQIVNDFQKGDIAEGYSVSREKKESFPLTVTSAQKNPTAFYLCASSRDRHSDGYTFGSGTRLTVV.

This rearrangement joins TRBV11-2 to TRBJ2-2; D is unclear. V shed 2 bases and J shed 2 bases, with 3 bases lying between them. Germline V gene lookup returns CDR1 SGHAT and CDR2 FQNNGV. The CDR3 length is 13 residues. The CDR3 protein is CASSLINTGELFF. DNA of the CDR3: TGTGCCAGCAGCTTAATAAACACCGGGGAGCTGTTTTTT. The complete variable domain, with remaining parts taken from reference TRBV11-2 and TRBJ2-2, reads EAGVAQSPRYKIIEKRQSVAFWCNPISGHATLYWYQQILGQGPKLLIQFQNNGVVDDSQLPKDRFSAERLKGVDSTLKIQPAKLEDSAVYLCASSLINTGELFFGEGSRLTVL.

This chain uses TRBV19 with TRBJ1-5; D gene ambiguous. Germline lookup yields CDR1 LNHDA and CDR2 SQIVND (reference sequence). This CDR3 spans 14 amino acids. The V gene lost 5 bases and the J gene lost 6 bases, with 14 bases spanning the gap. In DNA form, the CDR3 reads TGTGCCAGTAGTGACTCGGGTAGTCGTCAGCCCCAGCATTTT. Residues: CASSDSGSRQPQHF.

This rearrangement joins TRBV5-1 to TRBJ2-5; maybe TRBD2 (5 bases). The CDR3 consists of 14 residues. Germline values: CDR1 SGHRS, CDR2 YFSETQ. The ends were cut back, 0 bases at V and 5 bases at J, with 11 bases in the middle. The DNA of the CDR3 is TGCGCCAGCAGCTTGGCACTAGAAAGGGAGACCCAGTACTTC. Its protein is CASSLALERETQYF.

J is TRBJ2-5 and V is TRBV9, with D tentatively TRBD2 (6 bases). Germline loops: CDR1 SGDLS, CDR2 YYNGEE. With 0 bases removed from V and 5 bases from J, the gap between germline ends came to 14 bases. The CDR3 loop spans 15 amino acids. This CDR3 reads CASSVGWGVGETQYF. The CDR3 DNA sequence: TGTGCCAGCAGCGTAGGCTGGGGGGTTGGGGAGACCCAGTACTTC.